The 16 T cell receptor beta chains reported below all come from one sample, sequenced in a study of T cell changes during pregnancy in multiple sclerosis. Profiling relied on immunoSEQ multiplex PCR, and the TCRdb table lists in-frame clones only, not all of them. The sample has approximately 60,000 clones; 92% are singletons. The source material was peripheral blood, sampled in the first trimester of pregnancy. The receptor set was obtained from a female donor with multiple sclerosis, enrolled in a pregnancy study.

The gene calls are TRBV7-9 and TRBJ2-1, with D unclear. The germline V gene encodes CDR1 SEHNR and CDR2 FQNEAQ (reference sequence). This CDR3 region has 11 residues. V lost 7 bases to trimming and J lost 6 bases, with 7 bases between them. CDR3 region: CASTTGNEQFF. CDR3 DNA sequence: TGTGCCAGCACCACCGGCAATGAGCAGTTCTTC. Filled out from reference TRBV7-9 and TRBJ2-1, the complete variable domain reads DTGVSQNPRHKITKRGQNVTFRCDPISEHNRLYWYRQTLGQGPEFLTYFQNEAQLEKSRLLSDRFSAERPKGSFSTLEIQRTEQGDSAMYLCASTTGNEQFFGPGTRLTVL.

The chain recombines TRBV29-1 with TRBJ1-1; D ambiguous. V was cut by 4 bases and J by 4 bases, with 13 bases left in between. CDR1 is SQVTM, CDR2 ANQGSEA, per germline. The CDR3 is made up of 13 amino acids. The CDR3 coding sequence is TGCAGCGTTGGTCATTCTAGAGGCACTGAAGCTTTCTTT. Its translation is CSVGHSRGTEAFF.

The rearrangement joins TRBV29-1 to TRBJ2-3; 9 nucleotides agree with TRBD2. The CDR3 is 14 amino acids. V shed 5 bases and J 8 bases; nucleotides not matched to a gene: 11. In germline, CDR1 is SQVTM, CDR2 ANQGSEA. The CDR3 sequence: CSVPSGRNGGTQYF. The CDR3 DNA reads TGCAGCGTTCCAAGCGGGAGGAATGGGGGTACGCAGTATTTT.

The chain is built from TRBV13 and TRBJ2-7; a weak D match, TRBD1 (5 bases). The CDR3 runs 12 residues. Trimming took 3 bases from V and 7 from J, leaving 10 bases between them. CDR1 PRHDT and CDR2 FYEKMQ come from the germline V gene (reference sequence). The CDR3: CASSFDREEQYF. In DNA form, the CDR3 reads TGTGCCAGCAGCTTCGACAGAGAGGAGCAGTACTTC.

This chain links TRBV19 with TRBJ2-1; D is uncertain. V lost 2 bases and J 5 bases, leaving 10 bases between the germline ends. Germline CDR1 LNHDA, CDR2 SQIVND (reference sequence). The CDR3 length is 14 residues. CDR3 loop: CASSILRGNNEQFF. The CDR3 DNA reads as TGTGCCAGTAGTATACTGCGAGGAAACAATGAGCAGTTCTTC.

The rearrangement links TRBV20-1 to TRBJ2-1; possibly TRBD2 for D (5 bases). The CDR3 covers 11 residues. V lost 0 bases and J lost 10, with 7 bases in between. The germline V gene has CDR1 DFQATT and CDR2 SNEGSKA (reference sequence). CDR3 amino acids: CSARDRREQFF. The CDR3 region has the DNA TGCAGTGCTAGAGATAGGAGGGAGCAGTTCTTC.

This clone was counted once. The gene calls are TRBV5-1 and TRBJ1-4; D not resolved. The CDR3 contains 12 residues. V was shortened by 0 bases and J by 11 bases, with 8 bases between the two germline ends. The germline gives CDR1 SGHRS, CDR2 YFSETQ. CDR3 DNA sequence: TGCGCCAGCAGCTTGGACAGCCATAAACTGTTTTTT. Protein: CASSLDSHKLFF. Based on the CDR3 plus reference TRBV5-1 and TRBJ1-4, the full variable domain is KAGVTQTPRYLIKTRGQQVTLSCSPISGHRSVSWYQQTPGQGLQFLFEYFSETQRNKGNFPGRFSGRQFSNSRSEMNVSTLELGDSALYLCASSLDSHKLFFGSGTQLSVL.

This clone has only one observation. J is TRBJ2-3 and V is TRBV28, with D maybe TRBD1 (6 bases). CDR3 size: 16 residues. The germline V and J ends were trimmed by 6 bases and 2 bases, with 18 bases remaining between them. Germline assignment: CDR1 MDHEN and CDR2 SYDVKM. This CDR3 is CASRQAGVVLTDTQYF. The DNA for the CDR3 is TGTGCCAGCAGGCAAGCAGGGGTTGTCCTCACAGATACGCAGTATTTT. Using reference TRBV28 and TRBJ2-3 for the parts outside the CDR3, the full variable domain is DVKVTQSSRYLVKRTGEKVFLECVQDMDHENMFWYRQDPGLGLRLIYFSYDVKMKEKGDIPEGYSVSREKKERFSLILESASTNQTSMYLCASRQAGVVLTDTQYFGPGTRLTVL.

The count of this clone is one. The chain combines TRBV28 with TRBJ1-1, with 7 positions matching TRBD1. CDR3 size: 15 residues. Per germline, CDR1 MDHEN and CDR2 SYDVKM. The trim removed 3 bases at V and 5 bases at J, leaving 9 bases unmatched. CDR3 nucleotides: TGTGCCAGCAGTTTCGGTGGGACAGTAGGGACTGAAGCTTTCTTT. It specifies CASSFGGTVGTEAFF.

This CDR3 is CASSLSGKTYEQYF. CDR3 nucleotides: TGTGCCAGCAGCTTGAGCGGGAAAACCTACGAGCAGTACTTC. This rearrangement joins TRBV7-2 to TRBJ2-7, with 7 bases fitting TRBD2. Germline CDR1 is SGHTA and CDR2 is FQGNSA. J gave up 2 bases and V 3 bases, and 4 bases lay outside the gene matches. This CDR3 is 14 amino acids long.

This sequence joins TRBV4-3 and TRBJ1-3; 9 bases are a match to TRBD1. CDR3 length equals 13 residues. Germline V CDR1 and CDR2: LGHNA, YSLEER. The V and J ends lost 5 bases and 9 bases, in that order; junction bases with no gene match: 5. CDR3 region: CASSEGTGRTIYF. CDR3 bases: TGCGCCAGCAGCGAAGGGACAGGGCGCACCATATATTTT.

The V gene is TRBV19, the J gene TRBJ1-5; no firm D call. The CDR3 extends over 13 amino acids. Trimming cost V 3 bases and J 7 bases, with 10 bases left between them. Germline V gene sequence: CDR1 LNHDA, CDR2 SQIVND (reference sequence). The CDR3 DNA is TGTGCCAGTAGTATGGCGGGTGGGCAGCCCCAGCATTTT. Its translation is CASSMAGGQPQHF.

V is TRBV11-3 and J is TRBJ2-5; 7 bases align to TRBD2. J gave up 5 bases and V 1 base, and 10 bases lay outside the gene matches. Germline loops: CDR1 SGHNT, CDR2 YENEEA. The CDR3 has 16 amino acids. CDR3 in amino acids: CASSLVGREERETQYF. The DNA for the CDR3 is TGTGCCAGCAGCTTAGTGGGCCGGGAGGAGAGGGAGACCCAGTACTTC.

The chain links TRBV25-1 to TRBJ2-2; 10 positions agree with TRBD1. CDR3 length: 14 residues. Per germline, CDR1 MGHDK and CDR2 SYGVNS. The J segment lost 6 bases and the V segment lost 8 bases, leaving 6 bases of the junction unmatched. CDR3 DNA sequence: TGTGCCAGCGCCGGGACAGGGGATCCCGGGGAGCTGTTTTTT. Translating it yields CASAGTGDPGELFF.

The chain joins TRBV5-4 to TRBJ1-2, with D possibly TRBD1 on 5 matching bases. CDR1 is SGHNT and CDR2 is YYREEE in the germline V gene (reference sequence). V gave up 0 bases and J gave up 2 bases, with 5 bases separating them. This CDR3 contains 13 residues. The CDR3 here is CASSLAGNYGYTF. The CDR3 DNA follows: TGTGCCAGCAGCTTGGCAGGGAACTATGGCTACACCTTC.

CDR3 in amino acids: CASSVDTGSYEQYF. In DNA, the CDR3 is TGTGCCAGCAGCGTGGACACCGGCTCCTACGAGCAGTACTTC. The J gene is TRBJ2-7, the V gene TRBV9; tentative D call: TRBD1 (5 bases). The CDR3 length is 14 residues. Trimming pared 2 bases from V and 0 bases from J, leaving 9 bases between. Germline lookup yields CDR1 SGDLS and CDR2 YYNGEE.